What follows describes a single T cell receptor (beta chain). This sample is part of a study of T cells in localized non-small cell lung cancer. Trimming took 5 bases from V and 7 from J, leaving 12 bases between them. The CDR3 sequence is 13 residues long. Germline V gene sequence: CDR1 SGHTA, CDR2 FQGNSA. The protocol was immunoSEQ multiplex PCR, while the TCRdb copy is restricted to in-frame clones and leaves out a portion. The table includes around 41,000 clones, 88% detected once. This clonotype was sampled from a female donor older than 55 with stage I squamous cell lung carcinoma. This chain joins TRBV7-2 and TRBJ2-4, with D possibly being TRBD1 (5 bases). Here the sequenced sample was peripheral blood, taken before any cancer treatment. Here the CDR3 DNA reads TGTGCCAGCAGCCAGGGCAACGGTAACATTCAGTACTTC. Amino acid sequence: CASSQGNGNIQYF. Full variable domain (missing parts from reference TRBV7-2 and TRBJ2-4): GAGVSQSPSNKVTEKGKDVELRCDPISGHTALYWYRQSLGQGLEFLIYFQGNSAPDKSGLPSDRFSAERTGGSVSTLTIQRTQQEDSAVYLCASSQGNGNIQYFGAGTRLSVL.